These T cell receptor beta chains were read from a single sample in a study of blood T cells in healthy people across ages. In TCRdb, the 5' RACE reads were re-called with MiXCR into one record per CDR3 protein. The table shows 1,800,000 or so distinct CDR3 sequences, with roughly two fifths occurring only once. Sequenced input: blood. The receptors were gathered from a human donor in good health. Each CDR3 is given with its conserved first and last residue. D genes are given only for firm matches. Some rows have no size entry. The others give once, few or many, or a class for an expanded clone.

CDR3aa | CDR3nt | d_gene | abundance | j_gene | v_gene
CASSLGTLSRGETQYF | TGTGCCAGCAGCTTAGGGACACTCTCAAGGGGGGAGACCCAGTACTTC | . | few | TRBJ2-5 | TRBV7-2
CASSLTGTGKIYGYTF | TGCGCCAGCAGCCTTACCGGGACAGGGAAAATCTATGGCTACACCTTC | TRBD1 | few | TRBJ1-2 | TRBV5-1
CASSFVAGGNQPQHF | TGTGCCAGCAGCTTCGTCGCAGGTGGAAATCAGCCCCAGCATTTT | . | few | TRBJ1-5 | TRBV7-2
CASLGVTDTQYF | TGTGCCAGTCTCGGGGTAACAGATACGCAGTATTTT | . | many | TRBJ2-3 | TRBV6-6
CAIRNDRGGSMNTEAFF | TGTGCCATCAGGAATGACAGGGGGGGCTCGATGAACACTGAAGCTTTCTTT | TRBD1 | . | TRBJ1-1 | TRBV10-3
CASSASGTLSYNEQYF | TGTGCCAGCAGCGCTAGCGGAACACTCTCCTACAATGAGCAGTACTTC | TRBD2 | . | TRBJ2-7 | TRBV9
CASSGKGDTRTEAFF | TGTGCCAGCAGCGGAAAAGGGGACACCAGGACTGAAGCTTTCTTT | . | . | TRBJ1-1 | TRBV25-1
CASSVRVRQETQYF | TGTGCCAGCAGTGTGCGGGTCAGACAAGAGACCCAGTACTTC | . | . | TRBJ2-5 | TRBV2
CASSPGPSTIEAFF | TGTGCCAGCAGCCCGGGACCGTCAACTATTGAAGCTTTCTTT | . | . | TRBJ1-1 | TRBV7-2
CASSQRGTYLLPGANVLTF | TGTGCCAGCAGCCAACGCGGGACGTATCTTCTTCCTGGGGCCAACGTCCTGACTTTC | . | . | TRBJ2-6 | TRBV14
CASSLSEVYEQYF | TGTGCCAGCAGTCTATCGGAGGTCTACGAGCAGTACTTC | . | few | TRBJ2-7 | TRBV6-5
CASSAFSGSSTGTQYF | TGTGCCAGCAGCGCTTTCTCGGGGTCTAGCACAGGTACGCAGTATTTT | . | . | TRBJ2-3 | TRBV9
CSATRIDSPLHF | TGCAGTGCTACAAGAATTGATTCACCCCTCCACTTT | . | . | TRBJ1-6 | TRBV20-1
CASSIRAPRGYEQYF | TGTGCCAGCAGCATCCGGGCCCCACGAGGCTACGAGCAGTACTTC | . | . | TRBJ2-7 | TRBV13
CASSLELGEEDTDTQYF | TGTGCCAGCAGCTTAGAATTAGGGGAGGAGGACACAGATACGCAGTATTTT | . | . | TRBJ2-3 | TRBV7-6
CASSLGLGAGDTQYF | TGTGCCAGCAGCTTGGGACTAGGCGCCGGAGATACGCAGTATTTT | . | . | TRBJ2-3 | TRBV5-4
CSARDQEARGAYEQYF | TGCAGTGCTAGAGATCAGGAGGCCAGGGGAGCCTACGAGCAGTACTTC | . | . | TRBJ2-7 | TRBV20-1